These T cell receptor beta chains were read from a single sample in a study of CD8 T cells in ankylosing spondylitis. MiXCR, applied by TCRdb to the 5' RACE reads, yields one record per CDR3 protein. The data contain some 120,000 distinct CDR3 sequences, roughly 7.3% of them singletons. Material for sequencing was blood, either unsorted or a sorted T cell fraction (not recorded which). Receptors were obtained from a male donor with ankylosing spondylitis or in good health (not recorded which). CDR3s leave out the opening cysteine and the closing phenylalanine or tryptophan. Fields, in order: CDR3 protein, V gene.

CDR3aa: ASRSVQSSYEQY; v_gene: TRBV5-1
CDR3aa: SVEDRRLAGVFETQY; v_gene: TRBV29-1
CDR3aa: ASSYSVSRAYEQY; v_gene: TRBV6-2/TRBV6-3
CDR3aa: ASSQDLGVTYEQY; v_gene: TRBV4-3
CDR3aa: ASSPMGVETQY; v_gene: TRBV13
CDR3aa: ASSFTMDYGYT; v_gene: TRBV12-3/TRBV12-4
CDR3aa: SARPGRSDTQY; v_gene: TRBV20-1
CDR3aa: SAQETGTQHQPQH; v_gene: TRBV20-1
CDR3aa: ASSVDSGPSYEQY; v_gene: TRBV7-8
CDR3aa: ASSFNPTGYNSPLH; v_gene: TRBV7-2
CDR3aa: AWSVLDRASEAF; v_gene: TRBV30
CDR3aa: ASSLEGQVISTEAF; v_gene: TRBV5-1
CDR3aa: ASSTSPGTYEQY; v_gene: TRBV19
CDR3aa: ASSPGQGMNTEAL; v_gene: TRBV3-1
CDR3aa: ASRQGAETYEQY; v_gene: TRBV12-3/TRBV12-4
CDR3aa: ATSRDWVGEQF; v_gene: TRBV15
CDR3aa: SDRDTTNYGYT; v_gene: TRBV29-1
CDR3aa: ASSEGSLATQY; v_gene: TRBV6-1
CDR3aa: SATHGPGLQTETQY; v_gene: TRBV20-1
CDR3aa: ASTRLAGVPNEQF; v_gene: TRBV12-3/TRBV12-4
CDR3aa: ASSYLDGAEQY; v_gene: TRBV9
CDR3aa: ASSARLAGGSTDTQY; v_gene: TRBV7-2
CDR3aa: ASSYRDRGTGELF; v_gene: TRBV7-3
CDR3aa: ASSFAMGNYEQY; v_gene: TRBV5-1
CDR3aa: ASSLGQGEDEQF; v_gene: TRBV5-1
CDR3aa: ASSLALADTGELF; v_gene: TRBV12-3/TRBV12-4
CDR3aa: ASSLLGGTGYT; v_gene: TRBV12-3/TRBV12-4